These 24 T cell receptor beta chains share one sample of origin, sequenced in a study of shared clonotypes between healthy human individuals (dated by TCRdb to 2019 to 2021). Libraries were built with the immunoSEQ multiplex PCR assay. TCRdb limited this immuneACCESS table to in-frame rearrangements with V and J called. A share of clones is missing; checked studies link under half to unresolved V genes, and the rest is unexplained. The sample data list about 2.4 million clones, and approximately 93% of these were observed just once. The top ten constitute roughly 0.39% of the sample. The material sequenced was naive CD4+ T cells from PBMCs. The cell subset or site label, read with the paper, signifies: CD45RA+ positively selected. The origin of the receptors is a man between 18 and 29 years old in good health. Some clones in this sample may be carry-over from other donors' samples.

V and J are TRBV19 and TRBJ1-5, with no clear D. This CDR3 is 16 amino acids long. The V gene lost 3 bases and the J gene lost 3 bases, with 15 bases spanning the gap. Germline values: CDR1 LNHDA, CDR2 SQIVND (reference sequence). For the CDR3, the DNA is TGTGCCAGTAGTATGCCCAGTGGGCCTTACAATCAGCCCCAGCATTTT. Translated: CASSMPSGPYNQPQHF.

The gene calls are TRBV12-5 and TRBJ1-2, with D unclear. V lost 0 bases, J lost 2 bases, and 10 bases lay in between. The CDR3 is made up of 15 amino acids. Germline values: CDR1 LGHNT, CDR2 FRNRAP. The CDR3 region is CASGLVRGSNYGYTF. As DNA, the CDR3 is TGTGCTAGTGGTTTGGTACGAGGCAGCAACTATGGCTACACCTTC.

This rearrangement joins TRBV23-1 to TRBJ2-7; TRBD1 might be the D (5 bases). TRBV23-1 is treated as an ORF (open reading frame) with a function not yet certain. Trimming took 3 bases from V and 1 from J, leaving 13 bases between them. The CDR3 consists of 15 residues. This CDR3 reads CASSHISYRSYEQYF. For the CDR3, the DNA is TGCGCCAGCAGTCACATCTCCTACAGGTCCTACGAGCAGTACTTC.

This rearrangement joins TRBV6-5 to TRBJ1-5, with D maybe TRBD1 (5 bases). CDR1 is MNHEY, CDR2 SVGAGI, per germline. This CDR3 contains 13 residues. V gave up 5 bases and J gave up 8 bases, with 13 bases separating them. The chain's CDR3 is CASSTRQFEPQHF. The CDR3 nucleotides are TGTGCCAGCAGTACTCGACAGTTTGAGCCCCAGCATTTT.

V usage is TRBV7-9 and J usage is TRBJ2-7, with TRBD2 matching 12 bases. V lost 2 bases and J lost 1; bases outside the gene matches: 6. The CDR3 is 17 residues long. CDR1 is SEHNR and CDR2 is FQNEAQ in the germline V gene (reference sequence). CDR3 coding DNA: TGTGCCAGCAGCTTAAGAAGGACTAGCGGGATATCCTACGAGCAGTACTTC. Encoded protein: CASSLRRTSGISYEQYF.

This clone appeared once. The sample holds other DNA sequences that translate to the same CDR3. The V and J genes are TRBV6-5 and TRBJ2-6; D unclear. The germline V gene encodes CDR1 MNHEY and CDR2 SVGAGI. V was pared by 0 bases and J by 1 base, with 4 bases between. CDR3 size: 15 residues. CDR3 residues: CASSYSGSGANVLTF. The CDR3, as DNA: TGTGCCAGCAGTTACTCGGGGTCTGGGGCCAACGTCCTGACTTTC.

The V gene is TRBV28, the J gene TRBJ2-1; tentatively, D is TRBD2 (6 bases). This CDR3 comprises 15 residues. V gave up 2 bases and J gave up 0 bases, with 8 bases separating them. CDR1 and CDR2 (germline): MDHEN, SYDVKM. The CDR3 nucleotides read TGTGCCAGCAGTTTAGACGGGAGCTCCTACAATGAGCAGTTCTTC. Protein product: CASSLDGSSYNEQFF.

The V call is TRBV6-5, the J call TRBJ2-5; 8 bases map to TRBD2. The CDR3 extends over 14 amino acids. Germline-derived CDR1 and CDR2 are MNHEY and SVGAGI. V dropped 4 bases and J dropped 4; count of bases not matched to a gene: 5. The CDR3 spells CASSSREGGETQYF. CDR3 coding DNA: TGTGCCAGCAGTTCCCGGGAGGGCGGAGAGACCCAGTACTTC.

This chain joins TRBV5-1 and TRBJ2-5; D possibly corresponds to TRBD2 (5 bases). This CDR3 is built from 13 residues. CDR1 and CDR2 from the germline V gene are SGHRS and YFSETQ. Trimming removed 2 bases at V and 11 bases at J, with 16 bases between. DNA for the CDR3: TGCGCCAGCAGCTTCGGACCGTCGGAGGAGCAGTACTTC. This codes for CASSFGPSEEQYF.

A word on this clone: The sample has other DNA sequences that encode this CDR3 too. This chain links TRBV11-2 with TRBJ2-3; D unresolved. Trimming removed 5 bases from V and 0 bases from J, with 6 bases in between. This CDR3 spans 13 amino acids. The V gene's germline CDR1 is SGHAT and CDR2 FQNNGV. The CDR3 bases are TGTGCCAGCAGCCCCGTAAGCACAGATACGCAGTATTTT. This encodes CASSPVSTDTQYF. The whole variable domain, filled in from reference TRBV11-2 and TRBJ2-3, reads EAGVAQSPRYKIIEKRQSVAFWCNPISGHATLYWYQQILGQGPKLLIQFQNNGVVDDSQLPKDRFSAERLKGVDSTLKIQPAKLEDSAVYLCASSPVSTDTQYFGPGTRLTVL.

V and J are TRBV7-6 and TRBJ2-3, with no clear D. Trimming took 5 bases from V and 7 from J, leaving 10 bases between them. Germline assignment: CDR1 SGHVS and CDR2 FNYEAQ. This CDR3 comprises 12 residues. CDR3 sequence: CASSPTVYTQYF. The DNA for the CDR3 is TGTGCCAGCAGCCCAACGGTTTATACGCAGTATTTT. Complete variable domain (other parts from reference TRBV7-6 and TRBJ2-3): GAGVSQSPRYKVTKRGQDVALRCDPISGHVSLYWYRQALGQGPEFLTYFNYEAQQDKSGLPNDRFSAERPEGSISTLTIQRTEQRDSAMYRCASSPTVYTQYFGPGTRLTVL.

This chain joins TRBV7-9 and TRBJ2-1, with 7 bases identical to TRBD2. This CDR3 comprises 16 residues. The germline V gene has CDR1 SEHNR and CDR2 FQNEAQ (reference sequence). V lost 5 bases, J lost 3 bases, and 10 bases stayed unmatched. The CDR3 DNA reads TGTGCCAGCAGCCTCCTTACAGCGGGACTCTACAATGAGCAGTTCTTC. It codes for CASSLLTAGLYNEQFF.

The J gene is TRBJ2-1, the V gene TRBV7-8, with D perhaps matching TRBD2 (6 bases). Per the germline V gene, CDR1 is SGHVS and CDR2 is FQNEAQ. CDR3 size: 16 residues. The V gene lost 2 bases and the J gene lost 7 bases, with 18 bases spanning the gap. DNA for the CDR3: TGTGCCAGCAGCTTAATTCGGAGGGAGCTAGGGAATGAGCAGTTCTTC. Its translation: CASSLIRRELGNEQFF. Variable domain in full (rest from reference TRBV7-8 and TRBJ2-1): GAGVSQSPRYKVAKRGQDVALRCDPISGHVSLFWYQQALGQGPEFLTYFQNEAQLDKSGLPSDRFFAERPEGSVSTLKIQRTQQEDSAVYLCASSLIRRELGNEQFFGPGTRLTVL.

CDR3 region: CASSQTGALYQPQHF. The CDR3 DNA follows: TGTGCCAGCAGTCAGACAGGGGCCCTGTATCAGCCCCAGCATTTT. J is TRBJ1-5 and V is TRBV6-6; 8 bases align to TRBD1. Germline V gene data show CDR1 as MNHNY and CDR2 as SVGAGI (reference sequence). V shed 5 bases and J 5 bases; nucleotides not matched to a gene: 8. The CDR3 sequence is 15 residues long.

The V gene is TRBV5-6, the J gene TRBJ2-7; 8 nucleotides match TRBD1. This CDR3 has 12 residues. Trimming removed 5 bases from V and 8 bases from J; junction bases left unmatched: 6. The germline V gene has CDR1 SGHDT and CDR2 YYEEEE. CDR3 residues: CASSRTGGKQYF. Here the CDR3 DNA reads TGTGCCAGCAGTCGCACAGGGGGGAAGCAGTACTTC.

The chain has TRBV6-6 and TRBJ2-1, with D hard to call. Germline loops: CDR1 MNHNY, CDR2 SVGAGI (reference sequence). Trimming took 8 bases from V and 3 from J, leaving 11 bases between them. This CDR3 has 13 amino acids. The CDR3 sequence is CASAPEIYNEQFF. In DNA, the CDR3 is TGTGCCAGCGCACCGGAGATCTACAATGAGCAGTTCTTC.

This clone was seen once. The chain employs TRBV7-3 and TRBJ2-1, with 8 bases fitting TRBD2. J lost 3 bases, V lost 5 bases, and 6 bases had no gene match. This CDR3 is 15 amino acids long. The V gene's germline CDR1 is SGHTA and CDR2 FQGTGA. The CDR3 spells CASSPTGTSYNEQFF. The CDR3 coding sequence is TGTGCCAGCAGCCCTACTGGGACTAGCTACAATGAGCAGTTCTTC.

The chain combines TRBV6-4 with TRBJ2-1; 11 nucleotides agree with TRBD1. The CDR3 loop spans 14 amino acids. Germline assignment: CDR1 MRHNA and CDR2 SNTAGT. V lost 3 bases, J lost 9 bases, and 4 bases stayed unmatched. The DNA of the CDR3 is TGTGCCAGCAGTGATCTTGGGACAGGGGGTGAGCAGTTCTTC. Amino acids: CASSDLGTGGEQFF.

This chain connects TRBV28 to TRBJ1-1, with 9 bases identical to TRBD1. In germline, CDR1 is MDHEN, CDR2 SYDVKM. The junction had 10 bases not matched to a gene; V was cut back by 6 bases and J by 5 bases. The CDR3 spans 15 residues. CDR3 in amino acids: CASSPGGTGRTEAFF. The DNA of the CDR3 is TGTGCCAGCAGCCCGGGTGGGACAGGGAGGACTGAAGCTTTCTTT.

Remarks on this clone: Other DNA sequences within the sample encode an identical CDR3. The rearrangement uses TRBV7-2 and TRBJ2-5; 10 positions agree with TRBD2. Unmatched junction bases numbered 3, after V lost 5 bases and J lost 3 bases. The germline V gene encodes CDR1 SGHTA and CDR2 FQGNSA. The CDR3 is made up of 14 amino acids. The CDR3 protein is CASSLGLAEETQYF. CDR3 DNA sequence: TGTGCCAGCAGCCTCGGACTAGCGGAAGAGACCCAGTACTTC. Looking up the rest from reference TRBV7-2 and TRBJ2-5 gives the full variable domain: GAGVSQSPSNKVTEKGKDVELRCDPISGHTALYWYRQSLGQGLEFLIYFQGNSAPDKSGLPSDRFSAERTGGSVSTLTIQRTQQEDSAVYLCASSLGLAEETQYFGPGTRLLVL.

The CDR3 region is CASSLVRATAYYSGNTIYF. The CDR3 DNA sequence: TGTGCCAGCAGCTTAGTGCGGGCGACAGCCTACTACTCTGGAAACACCATATATTTT. This rearrangement joins TRBV11-2 to TRBJ1-3, with TRBD1 as a possible D gene (5 bases). This CDR3 is built from 19 residues. Germline V gene lookup returns CDR1 SGHAT and CDR2 FQNNGV. Trimming shortened V by 1 base and J by 0 bases, and 19 bases separated the two germline ends.

The V gene is TRBV11-2, the J gene TRBJ2-2; D might be TRBD2 (6 bases). The CDR3 totals 16 residues. V was trimmed by 1 base and J by 3 bases, leaving 12 bases between them. Germline V gives CDR1 SGHAT, CDR2 FQNNGV. The CDR3 spells CASSLVIGTYTGELFF. The CDR3 DNA sequence: TGTGCCAGCAGCTTAGTAATCGGGACTTACACCGGGGAGCTGTTTTTT.

V is TRBV30 and J is TRBJ2-6; D gene unclear. Germline CDR1 is GTSNPN and CDR2 is SVGIG (reference sequence). The germline V and J ends were trimmed by 0 bases and 0 bases, with 12 bases remaining between them. This CDR3 has 17 residues. The CDR3 DNA reads TGTGCCTGGAGTGTAGCATATTTGAGCTCTGGGGCCAACGTCCTGACTTTC. Translating gives CAWSVAYLSSGANVLTF. The variable domain in full, completed from reference TRBV30 and TRBJ2-6, reads SQTIHQWPATLVQPVGSPLSLECTVEGTSNPNLYWYRQAAGRGLQLLFYSVGIGQISSEVPQNLSASRPQDRQFILSSKKLLLSDSGFYLCAWSVAYLSSGANVLTFGAGSRLTVL.

This clone came up a few times. Other nucleotide sequences from this sample produce the same CDR3. J is TRBJ2-2 and V is TRBV5-4, with 8 positions matching TRBD2. This CDR3 is built from 16 residues. V was pared by 0 bases and J by 1 base, with 2 bases of the junction left unmatched. Germline V CDR1 and CDR2: SGHNT, YYREEE (reference sequence). The DNA of the CDR3 is TGTGCCAGCAGCTTGGGCCTAGCGGGGAACACCGGGGAGCTGTTTTTT. It is translated as CASSLGLAGNTGELFF.